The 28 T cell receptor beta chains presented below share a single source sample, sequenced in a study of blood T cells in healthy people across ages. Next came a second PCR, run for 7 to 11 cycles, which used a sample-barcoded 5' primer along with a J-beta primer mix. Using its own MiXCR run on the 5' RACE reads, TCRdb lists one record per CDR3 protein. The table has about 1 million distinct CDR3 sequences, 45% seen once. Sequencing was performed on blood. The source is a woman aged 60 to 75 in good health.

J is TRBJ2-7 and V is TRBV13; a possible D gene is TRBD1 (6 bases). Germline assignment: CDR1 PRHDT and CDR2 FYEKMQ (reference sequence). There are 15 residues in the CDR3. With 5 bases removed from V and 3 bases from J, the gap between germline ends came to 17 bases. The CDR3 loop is CASSRQARGVYEQYF. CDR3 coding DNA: TGTGCCAGCAGCCGACAGGCGAGGGGAGTCTACGAGCAGTACTTC.

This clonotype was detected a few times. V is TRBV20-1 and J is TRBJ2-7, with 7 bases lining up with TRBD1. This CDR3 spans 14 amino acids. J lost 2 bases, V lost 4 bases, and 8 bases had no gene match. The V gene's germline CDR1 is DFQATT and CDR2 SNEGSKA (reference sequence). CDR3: CSAKGASVPYEQYF. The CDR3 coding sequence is TGCAGTGCTAAGGGGGCCTCAGTACCCTACGAGCAGTACTTC.

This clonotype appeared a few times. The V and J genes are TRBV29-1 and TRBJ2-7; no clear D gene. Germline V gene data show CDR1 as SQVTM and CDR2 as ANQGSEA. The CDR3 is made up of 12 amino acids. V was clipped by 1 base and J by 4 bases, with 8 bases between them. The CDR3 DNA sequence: TGCAGCGTTGAAGGGCCGAGATACGAGCAGTACTTC. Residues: CSVEGPRYEQYF.

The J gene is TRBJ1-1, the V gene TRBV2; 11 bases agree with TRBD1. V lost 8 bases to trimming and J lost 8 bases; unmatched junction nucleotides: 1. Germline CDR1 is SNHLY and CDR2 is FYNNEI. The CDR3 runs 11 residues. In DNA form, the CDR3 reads TGTGCCAGCGGGACAGGGGGAGAAGCTTTCTTT. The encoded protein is CASGTGGEAFF. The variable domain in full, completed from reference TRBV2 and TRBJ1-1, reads EPEVTQTPSHQVTQMGQEVILRCVPISNHLYFYWYRQILGQKVEFLVSFYNNEISEKSEIFDDQFSVERPDGSNFTLKIRSTKLEDSAMYFCASGTGGEAFFGQGTRLTVV.

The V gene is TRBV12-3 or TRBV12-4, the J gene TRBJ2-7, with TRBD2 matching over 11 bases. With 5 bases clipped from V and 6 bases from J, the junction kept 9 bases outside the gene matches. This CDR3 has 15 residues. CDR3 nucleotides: TGTGCCAGCAGTGTACCTAGCGGGAGGTCACGCGAGCAGTACTTC. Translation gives CASSVPSGRSREQYF.

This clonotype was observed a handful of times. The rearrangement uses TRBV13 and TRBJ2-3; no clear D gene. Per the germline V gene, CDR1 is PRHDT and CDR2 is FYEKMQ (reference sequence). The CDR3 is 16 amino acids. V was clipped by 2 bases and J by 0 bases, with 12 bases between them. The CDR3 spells CASSLRTFSSTDTQYF. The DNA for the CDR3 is TGTGCCAGCAGCTTAAGGACCTTTTCTAGCACAGATACGCAGTATTTT.

DNA of the CDR3: TGTGCCAGTAGTAAGGACAAGGCTCTGGGGACCCAGTACTTC. Translated: CASSKDKALGTQYF. The rearrangement uses TRBV19 and TRBJ2-5, with D possibly being TRBD1 (5 bases). The CDR3 totals 14 residues. Germline-derived CDR1 and CDR2 are LNHDA and SQIVND (reference sequence). V lost 4 bases and J 7 bases, leaving 16 bases between the germline ends. The whole variable domain, filled in from reference TRBV19 and TRBJ2-5, reads DGGITQSPKYLFRKEGQNVTLSCEQNLNHDAMYWYRQDPGQGLRLIYYSQIVNDFQKGDIAEGYSVSREKKESFPLTVTSAQKNPTAFYLCASSKDKALGTQYFGPGTRLLVL.

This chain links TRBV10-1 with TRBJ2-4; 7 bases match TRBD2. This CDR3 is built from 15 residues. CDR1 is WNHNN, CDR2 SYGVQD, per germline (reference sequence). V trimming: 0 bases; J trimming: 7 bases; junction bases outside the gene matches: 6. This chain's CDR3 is CASSESGGLTNIQYF. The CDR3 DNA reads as TGCGCCAGCAGTGAGTCGGGAGGGTTAACGAACATTCAGTACTTC.

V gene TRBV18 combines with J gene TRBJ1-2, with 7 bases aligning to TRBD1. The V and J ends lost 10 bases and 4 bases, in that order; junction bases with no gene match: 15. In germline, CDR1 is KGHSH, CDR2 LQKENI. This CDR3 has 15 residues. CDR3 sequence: CANSDGNGQVYGYTF. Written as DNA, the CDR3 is TGTGCCAACTCGGACGGTAATGGACAGGTCTATGGCTACACCTTC.

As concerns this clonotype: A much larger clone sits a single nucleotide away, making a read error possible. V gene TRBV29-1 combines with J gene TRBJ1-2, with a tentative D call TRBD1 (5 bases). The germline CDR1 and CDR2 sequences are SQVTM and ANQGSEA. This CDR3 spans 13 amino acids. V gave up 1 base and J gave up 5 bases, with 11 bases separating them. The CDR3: CSVEGHGGYGYTF. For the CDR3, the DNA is TGCAGCGTTGAAGGACACGGGGGGTATGGCTACACCTTC.

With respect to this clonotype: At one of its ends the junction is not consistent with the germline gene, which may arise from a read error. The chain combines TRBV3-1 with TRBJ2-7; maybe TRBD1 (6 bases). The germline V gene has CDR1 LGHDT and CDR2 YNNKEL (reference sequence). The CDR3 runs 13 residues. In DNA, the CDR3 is TGTGTCAGCAGCCAAGGGGGTGGGTACGAGCAGTACTTC. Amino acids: CVSSQGGGYEQYF.

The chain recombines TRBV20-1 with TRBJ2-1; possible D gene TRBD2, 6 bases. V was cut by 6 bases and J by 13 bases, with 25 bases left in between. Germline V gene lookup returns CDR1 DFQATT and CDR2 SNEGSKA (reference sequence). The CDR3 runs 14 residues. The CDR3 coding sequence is TGCAGTGCCCCTAAGGCAGTCGGGAGAGAGACCCAGTTCTTC. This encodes CSAPKAVGRETQFF.

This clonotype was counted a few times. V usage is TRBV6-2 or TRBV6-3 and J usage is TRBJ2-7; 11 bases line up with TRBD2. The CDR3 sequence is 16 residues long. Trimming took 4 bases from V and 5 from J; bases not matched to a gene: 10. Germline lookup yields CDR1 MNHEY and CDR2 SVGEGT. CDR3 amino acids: CASSSRLAGLSNEQYF. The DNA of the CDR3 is TGTGCCAGCAGTTCCCGACTAGCGGGACTTTCCAACGAGCAGTACTTC.

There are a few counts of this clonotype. CDR3 region: CSARGSRDLFEQYF. CDR3 coding DNA: TGCAGTGCTAGAGGATCGCGGGATCTCTTCGAGCAGTACTTC. The chain uses TRBV20-1 and TRBJ2-4, with D possibly TRBD2 on 6 matching bases. The DNA matches TRBJ2-7 better at its end, which makes the J call doubtful. The CDR3 extends over 14 amino acids. From germline, CDR1 is DFQATT and CDR2 SNEGSKA (reference sequence).

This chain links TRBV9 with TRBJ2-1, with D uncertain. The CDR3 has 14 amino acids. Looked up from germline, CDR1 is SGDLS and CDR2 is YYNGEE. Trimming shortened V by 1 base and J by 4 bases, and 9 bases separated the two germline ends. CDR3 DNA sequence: TGTGCCAGCAGCGTAATCGGGTTATACAATGAGCAGTTCTTC. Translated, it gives CASSVIGLYNEQFF.

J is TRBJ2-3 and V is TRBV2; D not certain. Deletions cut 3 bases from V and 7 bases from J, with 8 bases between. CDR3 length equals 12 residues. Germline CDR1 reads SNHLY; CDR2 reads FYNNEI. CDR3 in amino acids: CASSDIGNTQYF. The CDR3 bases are TGTGCCAGCAGTGATATAGGGAATACGCAGTATTTT.

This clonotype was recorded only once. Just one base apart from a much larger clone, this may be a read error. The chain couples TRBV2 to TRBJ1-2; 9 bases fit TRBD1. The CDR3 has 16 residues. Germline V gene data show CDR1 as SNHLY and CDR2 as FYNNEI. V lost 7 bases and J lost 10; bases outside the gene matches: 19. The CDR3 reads CASTGDRGSSDAAYTF. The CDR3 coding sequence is TGTGCCAGCACCGGAGACAGGGGGAGCTCCGATGCTGCCTACACCTTC.

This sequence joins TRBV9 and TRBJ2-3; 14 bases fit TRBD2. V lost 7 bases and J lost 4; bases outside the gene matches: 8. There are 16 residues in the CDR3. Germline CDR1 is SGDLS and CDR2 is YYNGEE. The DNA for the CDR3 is TGTGCCAGCCGCCGACTAGCGGGAGGGTTAGCAGATACGCAGTATTTT. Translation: CASRRLAGGLADTQYF.

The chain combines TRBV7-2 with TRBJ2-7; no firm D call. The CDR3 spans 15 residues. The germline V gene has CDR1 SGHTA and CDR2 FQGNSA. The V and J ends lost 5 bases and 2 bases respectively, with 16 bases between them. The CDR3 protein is CASSPSGTLAYEQYF. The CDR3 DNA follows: TGTGCCAGCAGCCCCTCAGGAACATTAGCCTACGAGCAGTACTTC.

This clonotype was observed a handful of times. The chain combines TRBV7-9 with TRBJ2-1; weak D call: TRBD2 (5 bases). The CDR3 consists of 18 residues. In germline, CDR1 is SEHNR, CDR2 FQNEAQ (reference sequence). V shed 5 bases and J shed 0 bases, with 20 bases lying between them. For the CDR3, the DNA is TGTGCCAGCAGCCCCGTTGGCCGGACTCTGAGCTCCTACAATGAGCAGTTCTTC. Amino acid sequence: CASSPVGRTLSSYNEQFF.

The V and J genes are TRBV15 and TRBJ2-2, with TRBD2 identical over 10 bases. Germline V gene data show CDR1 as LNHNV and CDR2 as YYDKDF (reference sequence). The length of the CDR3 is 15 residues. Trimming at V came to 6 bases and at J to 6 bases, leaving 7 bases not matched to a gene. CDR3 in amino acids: CATSVLAGVAGELFF. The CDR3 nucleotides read TGTGCCACCAGTGTTCTAGCGGGAGTGGCCGGGGAGCTGTTTTTT.

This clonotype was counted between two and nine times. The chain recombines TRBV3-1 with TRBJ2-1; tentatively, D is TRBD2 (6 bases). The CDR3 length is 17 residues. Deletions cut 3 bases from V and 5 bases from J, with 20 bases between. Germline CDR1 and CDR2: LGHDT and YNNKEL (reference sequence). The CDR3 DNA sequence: TGTGCCAGCAGCCAGTCCGACTTTGTGGGAGGACACAATGAGCAGTTCTTC. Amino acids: CASSQSDFVGGHNEQFF.

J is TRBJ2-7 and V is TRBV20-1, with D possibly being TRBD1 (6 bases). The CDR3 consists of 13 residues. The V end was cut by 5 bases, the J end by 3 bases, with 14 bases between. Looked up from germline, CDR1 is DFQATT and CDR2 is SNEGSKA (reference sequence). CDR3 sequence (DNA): TGCAGTGCTGGGCTCCTAGGGGGCTACGAGCAGTACTTC. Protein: CSAGLLGGYEQYF.

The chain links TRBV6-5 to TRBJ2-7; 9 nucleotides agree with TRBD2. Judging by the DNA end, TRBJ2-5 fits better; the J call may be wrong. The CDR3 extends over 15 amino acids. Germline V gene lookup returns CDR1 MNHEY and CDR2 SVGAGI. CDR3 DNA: TGTGCCAGCAGTTACTCGAAACTAGCGGGAGAGACCCAGTACTTC. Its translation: CASSYSKLAGETQYF.

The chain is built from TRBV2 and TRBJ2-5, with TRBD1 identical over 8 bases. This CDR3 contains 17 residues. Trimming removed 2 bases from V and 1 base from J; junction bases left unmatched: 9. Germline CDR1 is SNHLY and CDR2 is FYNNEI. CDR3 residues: CASSERRTGFSQETQYF. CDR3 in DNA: TGTGCCAGCAGTGAACGGAGGACAGGGTTTAGCCAAGAGACCCAGTACTTC.

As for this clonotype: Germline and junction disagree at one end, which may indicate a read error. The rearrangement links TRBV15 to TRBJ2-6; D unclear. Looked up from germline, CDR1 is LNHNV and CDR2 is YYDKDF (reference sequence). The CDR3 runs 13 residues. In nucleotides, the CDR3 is TGTGCCACCGGCAGAGTTGGGGCCAACGTCCTGACTTTC. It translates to CATGRVGANVLTF.

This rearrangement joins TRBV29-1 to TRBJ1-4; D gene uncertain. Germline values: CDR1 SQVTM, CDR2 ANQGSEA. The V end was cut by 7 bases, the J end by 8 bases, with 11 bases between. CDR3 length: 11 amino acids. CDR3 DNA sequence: TGCAGCGCCGGAGGGAGGGAAAAACTGTTTTTT. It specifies CSAGGREKLFF.

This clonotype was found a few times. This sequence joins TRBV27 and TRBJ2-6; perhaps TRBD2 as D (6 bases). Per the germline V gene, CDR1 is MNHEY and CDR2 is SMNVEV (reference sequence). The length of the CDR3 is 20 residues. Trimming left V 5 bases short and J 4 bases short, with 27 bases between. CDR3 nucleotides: TGTGCCAGCAGTCTTCAACCCACCGGGACTGCCCCGGGAGGGGCCAACGTCCTGACTTTC. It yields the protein CASSLQPTGTAPGGANVLTF.